The 5 T cell receptor beta chains below were found in one sample sequenced in a study of regulatory T cells in long-lasting Graves disease. iRepertoire HTBI primers and Arm-PCR of CDR3 regions built TCR beta libraries. MiXCR, run by TCRdb on the multiplex PCR reads, gives a single entry per CDR3 protein. The data contain about 450,000 distinct CDR3 sequences, 11% to 15% of them singletons. The time point: newly diagnosed GD, antithyroid drugs for less than 3 months. The authors made the TCR library using RNA they extracted from PBMCs. These data were likewise used in another study, on T cells in Graves' hyperthyroidism and ophthalmopathy.

Sample: peripheral blood mononuclear cells (PBMCs), taken at new diagnosis, from a patient treated with antithyroid drugs. These receptors came from a woman between 45 and 60 years old with Graves disease.

This clonotype appeared many times. The rearrangement uses TRBV12-3 or TRBV12-4 and TRBJ2-7, with D perhaps assigned TRBD1 or TRBD2 (5 bases each). The length of the CDR3 is 16 residues. Trimming cost V 4 bases and J 1 base, with 17 bases left between them. CDR3 nucleotides: TGTGCCAGCAGTTCCGGGGCGGGCAGGGCATCCTACGAGCAGTACTTC. It is translated as CASSSGAGRASYEQYF.

This clonotype was found many times. J is TRBJ1-5 and V is TRBV28, with 9 nucleotides matching TRBD1. The length of the CDR3 is 14 residues. V was clipped by 5 bases and J by 5 bases; unmatched bases: 4. CDR1 and CDR2 from the germline V gene are MDHEN and SYDVKM. The CDR3, as DNA: TGTGCCAGCAGTCGGGACAGGGTTGATCAGCCCCAGCATTTT. The encoded protein is CASSRDRVDQPQHF.

This clonotype was counted ten times or more. The chain employs TRBV2 and TRBJ1-1; D is ambiguous. V was trimmed by 1 base and J by 0 bases, leaving 9 bases between them. The germline V gene has CDR1 SNHLY and CDR2 FYNNEI. The CDR3 contains 15 residues. CDR3 nucleotide sequence: TGTGCCAGCAGTGAAGGTGTAGGGATGAACACTGAAGCTTTCTTT. Amino acids: CASSEGVGMNTEAFF.

This sequence joins TRBV7-2 and TRBJ2-6, with a possible D match to TRBD1 (5 bases). This CDR3 has 15 residues. V lost 6 bases to trimming and J lost 2 bases, with 11 bases between them. Germline V gives CDR1 SGHTA, CDR2 FQGNSA. The CDR3 bases are TGTGCCAGCAGTTCCGACAGAGCTGGGGCCAACGTCCTGACTTTC. Amino acid sequence: CASSSDRAGANVLTF.

The chain couples TRBV7-8 to TRBJ1-6; D gene ambiguous. From germline, CDR1 is SGHVS and CDR2 FQNEAQ. The V end lost 5 bases, the J end lost 6 bases, and 11 bases lay between the germline ends. This CDR3 comprises 14 residues. The CDR3 sequence: CASSAVGLNSPLHF. DNA for the CDR3: TGTGCCAGCAGCGCTGTTGGACTTAATTCACCCCTCCACTTT.